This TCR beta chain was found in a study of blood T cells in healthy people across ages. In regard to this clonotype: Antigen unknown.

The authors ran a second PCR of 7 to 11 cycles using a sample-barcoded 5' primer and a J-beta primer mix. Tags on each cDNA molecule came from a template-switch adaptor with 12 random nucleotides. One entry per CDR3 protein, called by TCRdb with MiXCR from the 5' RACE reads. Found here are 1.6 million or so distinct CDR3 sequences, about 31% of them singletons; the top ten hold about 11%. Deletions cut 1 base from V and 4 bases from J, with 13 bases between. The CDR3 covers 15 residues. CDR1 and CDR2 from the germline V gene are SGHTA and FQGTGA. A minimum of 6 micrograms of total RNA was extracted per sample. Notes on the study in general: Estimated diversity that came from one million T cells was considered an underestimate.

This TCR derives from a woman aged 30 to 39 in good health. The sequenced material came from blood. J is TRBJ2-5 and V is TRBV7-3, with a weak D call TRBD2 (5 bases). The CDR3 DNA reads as TGTGCCAGCAGCTTAAGGGTGTCTGAGGGAGAGACCCAGTACTTC. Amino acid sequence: CASSLRVSEGETQYF.